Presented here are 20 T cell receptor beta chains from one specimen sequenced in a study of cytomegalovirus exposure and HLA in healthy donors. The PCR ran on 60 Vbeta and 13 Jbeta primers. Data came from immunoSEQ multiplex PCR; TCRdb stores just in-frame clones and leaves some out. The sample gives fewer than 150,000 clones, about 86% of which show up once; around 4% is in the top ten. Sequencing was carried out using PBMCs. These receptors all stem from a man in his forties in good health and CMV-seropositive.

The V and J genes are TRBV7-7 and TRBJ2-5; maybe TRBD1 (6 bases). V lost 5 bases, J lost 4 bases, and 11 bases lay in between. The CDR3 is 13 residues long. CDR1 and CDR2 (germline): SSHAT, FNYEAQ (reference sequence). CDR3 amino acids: CASSPGVPETQYF. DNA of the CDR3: TGTGCCAGCAGCCCAGGGGTGCCAGAGACCCAGTACTTC.

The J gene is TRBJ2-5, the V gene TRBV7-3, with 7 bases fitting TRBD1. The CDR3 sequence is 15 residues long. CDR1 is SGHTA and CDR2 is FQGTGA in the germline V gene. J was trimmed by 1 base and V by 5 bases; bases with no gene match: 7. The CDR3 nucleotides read TGTGCCAGCAGCCCCTCTCGGGACAGCCAAGAGACCCAGTACTTC. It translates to CASSPSRDSQETQYF.

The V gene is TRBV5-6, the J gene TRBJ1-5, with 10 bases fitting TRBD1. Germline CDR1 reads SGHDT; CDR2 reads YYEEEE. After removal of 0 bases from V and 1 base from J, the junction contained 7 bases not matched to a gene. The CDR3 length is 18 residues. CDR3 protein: CASSLAGQGGLSNQPQHF. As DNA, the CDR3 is TGTGCCAGCAGCTTGGCCGGACAGGGGGGATTGAGCAATCAGCCCCAGCATTTT.

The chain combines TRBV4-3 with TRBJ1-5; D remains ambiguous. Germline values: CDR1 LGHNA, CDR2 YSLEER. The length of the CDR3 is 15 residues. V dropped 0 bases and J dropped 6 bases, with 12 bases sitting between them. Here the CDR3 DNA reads TGCGCCAGCAGCCAAGATTTCGATCGGGGTCAGCCCCAGCATTTT. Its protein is CASSQDFDRGQPQHF.

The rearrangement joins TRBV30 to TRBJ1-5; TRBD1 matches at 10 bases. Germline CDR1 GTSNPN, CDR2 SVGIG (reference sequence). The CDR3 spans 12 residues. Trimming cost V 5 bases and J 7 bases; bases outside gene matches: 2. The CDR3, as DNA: TGTGCCTGGGGACAGGGGGAACAGCCCCAGCATTTT. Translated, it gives CAWGQGEQPQHF.

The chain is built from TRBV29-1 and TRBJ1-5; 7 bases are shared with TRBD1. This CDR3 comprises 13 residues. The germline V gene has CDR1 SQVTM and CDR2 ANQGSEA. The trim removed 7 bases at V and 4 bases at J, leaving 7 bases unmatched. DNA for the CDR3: TGCAGCGCGAGGACAGGTGAGAATCAGCCCCAGCATTTT. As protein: CSARTGENQPQHF. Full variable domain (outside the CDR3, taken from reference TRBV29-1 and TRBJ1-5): SAVISQKPSRDICQRGTSLTIQCQVDSQVTMMFWYRQQPGQSLTLIATANQGSEATYESGFVIDKFPISRPNLTFSTLTVSNMSPEDSSIYLCSARTGENQPQHFGDGTRLSIL.

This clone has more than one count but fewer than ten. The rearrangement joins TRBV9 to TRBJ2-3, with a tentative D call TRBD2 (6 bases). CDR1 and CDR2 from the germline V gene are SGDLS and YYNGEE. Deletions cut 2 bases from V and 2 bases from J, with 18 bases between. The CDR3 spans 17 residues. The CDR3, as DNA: TGTGCCAGCAGCGTCTCCCTAACTAGCTCCCCCACAGATACGCAGTATTTT. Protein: CASSVSLTSSPTDTQYF.

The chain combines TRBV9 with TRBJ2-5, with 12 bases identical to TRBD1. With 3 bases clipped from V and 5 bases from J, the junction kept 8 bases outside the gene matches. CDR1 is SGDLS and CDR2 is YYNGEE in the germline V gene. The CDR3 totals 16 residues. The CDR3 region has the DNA TGTGCCAGCAGCGCACCGGGACAGGGGGCGCGGGAGACCCAGTACTTC. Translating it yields CASSAPGQGARETQYF.

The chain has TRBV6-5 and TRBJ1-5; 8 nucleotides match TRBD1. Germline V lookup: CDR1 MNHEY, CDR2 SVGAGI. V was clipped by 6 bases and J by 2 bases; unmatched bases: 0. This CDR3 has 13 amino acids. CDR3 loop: CASRQGGNQPQHF. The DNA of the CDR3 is TGTGCCAGCAGACAGGGGGGCAATCAGCCCCAGCATTTT.

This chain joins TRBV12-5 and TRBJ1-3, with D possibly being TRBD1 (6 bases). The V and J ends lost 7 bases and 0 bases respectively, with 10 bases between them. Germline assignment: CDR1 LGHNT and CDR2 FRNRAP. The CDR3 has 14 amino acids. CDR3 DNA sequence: TGTGCTAGTGCCGTGGACAGCTCTGGAAACACCATATATTTT. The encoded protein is CASAVDSSGNTIYF.

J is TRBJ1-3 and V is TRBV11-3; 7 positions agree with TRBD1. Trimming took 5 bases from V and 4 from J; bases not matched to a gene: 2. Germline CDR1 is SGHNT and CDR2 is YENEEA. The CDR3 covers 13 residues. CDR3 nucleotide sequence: TGTGCCAGCAGCACAGGGGTGGGAAACACCATATATTTT. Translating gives CASSTGVGNTIYF.

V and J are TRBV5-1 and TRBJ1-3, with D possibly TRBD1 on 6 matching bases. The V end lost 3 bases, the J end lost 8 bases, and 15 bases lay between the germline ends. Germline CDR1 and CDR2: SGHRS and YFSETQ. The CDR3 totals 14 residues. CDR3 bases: TGCGCCAGCAGCTCTGTGGGGGACACGGACACCATATATTTT. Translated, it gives CASSSVGDTDTIYF.

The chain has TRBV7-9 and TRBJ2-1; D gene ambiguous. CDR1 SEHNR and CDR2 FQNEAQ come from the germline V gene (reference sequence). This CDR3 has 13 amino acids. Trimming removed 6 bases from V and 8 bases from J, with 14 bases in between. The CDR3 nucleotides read TGTGCCAGCAGGGAGAGGCTTTCCCATGAGCAGTTCTTC. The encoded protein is CASRERLSHEQFF.

The CDR3 region has the DNA TGCAGCAAAGAAGGGACTAGCGGGAGGGCTATCTCCTACGAGCAGTACTTC. It codes for CSKEGTSGRAISYEQYF. The genes are TRBV29-1 and TRBJ2-7; 16 nucleotides line up with TRBD2. J lost 0 bases, V lost 8 bases, and 10 bases had no gene match. Germline-derived CDR1 and CDR2 are SQVTM and ANQGSEA. The CDR3 runs 17 residues.

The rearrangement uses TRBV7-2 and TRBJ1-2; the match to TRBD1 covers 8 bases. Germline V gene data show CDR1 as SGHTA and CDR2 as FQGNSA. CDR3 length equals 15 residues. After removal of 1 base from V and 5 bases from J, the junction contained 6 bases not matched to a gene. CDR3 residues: CASSLDGQGPYGYTF. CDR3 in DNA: TGTGCCAGCAGCTTAGACGGACAGGGACCTTATGGCTACACCTTC.

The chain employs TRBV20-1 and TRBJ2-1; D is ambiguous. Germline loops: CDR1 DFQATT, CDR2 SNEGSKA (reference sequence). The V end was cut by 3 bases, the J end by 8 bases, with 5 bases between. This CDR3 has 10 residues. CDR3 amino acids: CSASEDEQFF. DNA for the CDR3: TGCAGTGCTAGTGAGGATGAGCAGTTCTTC.

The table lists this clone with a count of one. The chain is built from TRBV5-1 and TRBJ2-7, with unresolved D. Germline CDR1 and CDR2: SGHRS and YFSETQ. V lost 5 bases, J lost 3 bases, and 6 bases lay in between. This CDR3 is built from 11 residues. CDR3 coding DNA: TGCGCCAGCAGTTCTAACTACGAGCAGTACTTC. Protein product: CASSSNYEQYF.

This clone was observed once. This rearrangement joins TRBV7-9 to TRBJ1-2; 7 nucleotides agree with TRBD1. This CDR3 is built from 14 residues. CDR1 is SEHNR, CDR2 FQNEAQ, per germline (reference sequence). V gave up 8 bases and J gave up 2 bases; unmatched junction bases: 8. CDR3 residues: CASGRGTANYGYTF. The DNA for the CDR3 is TGTGCCAGCGGGCGAGGGACAGCAAACTATGGCTACACCTTC.

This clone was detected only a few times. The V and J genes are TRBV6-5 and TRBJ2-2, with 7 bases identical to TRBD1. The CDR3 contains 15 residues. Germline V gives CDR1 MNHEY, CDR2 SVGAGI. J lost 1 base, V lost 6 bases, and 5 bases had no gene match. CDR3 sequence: CASSSGTVNTGELFF. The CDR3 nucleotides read TGTGCCAGCAGCTCCGGGACAGTGAACACCGGGGAGCTGTTTTTT.

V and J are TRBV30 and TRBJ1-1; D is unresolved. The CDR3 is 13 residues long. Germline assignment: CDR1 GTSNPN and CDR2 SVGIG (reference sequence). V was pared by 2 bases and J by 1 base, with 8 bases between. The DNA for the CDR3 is TGTGCCTGGAGTCCACAGTCGAACACTGAAGCTTTCTTT. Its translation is CAWSPQSNTEAFF.